The T cell receptor (beta chain) under discussion was sequenced for a study of blood T cells in healthy people across ages (dated by TCRdb to 2013 to 2016). Study-wide context: In model experiments, roughly one uniquely barcoded TCR beta cDNA molecule per two T cells was captured by template switching. To track age-related changes in TCR beta repertoire diversity, the study relied on deep sequencing normalized with unique cDNA molecular identifiers. Donors were grouped into four age groups: young (average approximately 15 years), middle-aged (less than 40), aged (approximately 67) and long-lived (around 80). Donors of different ages were randomly distributed across sequencing lanes to avoid experimental bias. Two additional independent replicas of 1 million unique cDNA reads from the same blood draw were analyzed for two donors (one aged 18 to 30 and one aged 80 or older). Here is what the overall study found, with its caveats: Observed TCR beta diversity correlated strongly with the percentage of naive T cells measured by flow cytometry. Observed TCR beta diversity per million T cells fell roughly linearly with age, and a significant reduction was already apparent by age approximately 41. Since profiling was done on bulk unsorted PBMCs, naive and antigen-experienced compartments could not be conclusively compared. Estimates of total diversity based on one million sequenced T cells were regarded as lower bounds and as underestimates. Compared with the aged group, more naive CD4+ T cells, fewer expanded clones and increased TCR diversity were shown by the long-lived group, suggesting age selection. Donor CMV infection status was unknown, potentially confounding age-related changes in expanded clonotypes.

Donors were under 40 systemically healthy Caucasian individuals from Russia aged roughly 6 to 90 years. Each donor gave 8 to 10 milliliters of peripheral blood, collected into EDTA-treated Vacutainer tubes. Ficoll-Paque density-gradient centrifugation was used to isolate PBMCs, with at least 6.5 million per sample. Trizol reagent was used to extract total RNA from PBMCs, with at least 6 micrograms per sample. Naive CD45RAhigh/CD27high T cell percentages were measured by flow cytometry on a PBMC aliquot from every donor. To note about this clonotype: The antigen it recognizes is unknown. Nothing much larger sits one base from this clone, and base qualities are not available.

Library method: 5' RACE. The listed sequencing device is Illumina HiSeq 2500. A second about 7 to 12 cycle PCR used a sample-barcoded 5' primer and a J-beta primer mix. A unique molecular identifier was introduced onto each TCR beta cDNA molecule by a template-switch 5' adaptor carrying 12 random nucleotides. At least 2.5 million CDR3-containing paired-end reads were obtained from each sample. First-strand cDNA synthesis was performed from all RNA using the Mint cDNA synthesis kit, with priming by a TRBC-specific oligonucleotide. After uracil-DNA glycosylase treatment, a first 18-cycle PCR used universal primers M1SS and BC2_uni_R on all cDNA. In the paper's pipeline: For normalization, 1 million high-quality reads, each with a distinct molecular identifier, were randomly selected from each sample. Reads sharing molecular identifiers were discarded rather than binned into consensus sequences. MiTCR, with a Q25 quality threshold and the strictest error-elimination algorithm, was used for CDR3 identification, clonotype clustering and error correction. A nonparametric unseen species model with Euler transformation was used to estimate a lower bound on total TCR beta diversity. TCRdb's own reprocessing of the public reads used fastp at Q25 and MiXCR and kept productive beta chains. Each entry is one CDR3 protein sequence, shown with its most common DNA and genes. The V and J calls and clone size come from TCRdb's table, not from the authors' own analysis. The sample table records about 970,000 distinct CDR3 sequences; 45% to 60% of these occur just once. About a fifth of the sample rests with the top ten.

The sequence came from a woman in her sixties or seventies in good health. The sequenced sample consisted of blood.

The DNA sequence is given as TGTACCAGCAGCCCGACAGGGCCCACGTCCATTCAGTACTTC. It translates to CTSSPTGPTSIQYF. The rearranged segments are TRBV7-2 and TRBJ2-4; TRBD1 lines up with 7 middle nucleotides. Spanning cysteine to phenylalanine, the CDR3 consists of 14 amino acids. Just CDR3 DNA is preserved here, 42 bases in frame from base 1. Trimming accounts for 5 bases at V and 9 bases at J, while the number of junction bases matched to no gene is 10. The germline V gene encodes CDR1 SGHTA and CDR2 FQGNSA. The entire variable domain, with the stretches around the CDR3 drawn from the reference TRBV7-2 and TRBJ2-4 proteins, is GAGVSQSPSNKVTEKGKDVELRCDPISGHTALYWYRQSLGQGLEFLIYFQGNSAPDKSGLPSDRFSAERTGGSVSTLTIQRTQQEDSAVYLCTSSPTGPTSIQYFGAGTRLSVL.